The entry that follows covers one TCR beta chain sequence. The antigen remains unidentified. This CDR3 contains 14 residues. V gave up 8 bases and J gave up 0 bases, with 13 bases separating them. Germline CDR1 WSHSY, CDR2 SAAADI. This entry comes from a study of T cell responses to AZD1222 COVID-19 vaccine. Findings and caveats of the study: When two AZD1222 doses had been given, Spike-specific TCR breadth and depth rose. Regions 160-218 and 743-854 held dominance among vaccine-associated CD4 TCRs, which spanned spike.

Clones were read by immunoSEQ multiplex PCR, and TCRdb kept only the in-frame ones, dropping some. The table lists 140,000 to 150,000 clones, around 92% of them singletons, with less than 3.5% in the top ten. This sequence originates from an adult who received the AZD1222 COVID-19 vaccine. The chain joins TRBV10-2 to TRBJ2-5; possibly TRBD1 for D (6 bases). This specimen consisted of peripheral blood, obtained 28 days after the second AZD1222 dose. The DNA for the CDR3 is TGCGCCAGCTGCCGTTGGACAGACCAAGAGACCCAGTACTTC. Amino acid sequence: CASCRWTDQETQYF.